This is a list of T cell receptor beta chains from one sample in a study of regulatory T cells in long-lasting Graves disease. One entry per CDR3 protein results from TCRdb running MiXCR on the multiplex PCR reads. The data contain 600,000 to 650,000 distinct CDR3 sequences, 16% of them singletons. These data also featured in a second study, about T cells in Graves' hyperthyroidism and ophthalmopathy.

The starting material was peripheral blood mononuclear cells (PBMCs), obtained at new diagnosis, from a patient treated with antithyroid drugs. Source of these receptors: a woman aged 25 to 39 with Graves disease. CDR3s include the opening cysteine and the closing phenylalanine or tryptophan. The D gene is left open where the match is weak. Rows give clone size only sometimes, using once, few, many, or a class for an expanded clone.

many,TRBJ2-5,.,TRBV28,TGTGCCAGCGAGGGATGGGAGACCCAGTACTTC,CASEGWETQYF
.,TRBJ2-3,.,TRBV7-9,TGTGCCAGCAGCCCAGCTAGAGGGGCAGATACGCAGTATTTT,CASSPARGADTQYF
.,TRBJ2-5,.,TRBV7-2,TGTGCCAGCAGCTTAGCTAGCCGAGGGGGGCGTGGGACCCAGTACTTC,CASSLASRGGRGTQYF
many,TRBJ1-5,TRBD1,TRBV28,TGTGCCAGCAGTAGCTTTCTTATGACAGGGATGAGAGGCAATCAGCCCCAGCATTTT,CASSSFLMTGMRGNQPQHF
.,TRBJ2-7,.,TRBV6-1,TGTGCCAGCAATCGCCTGACTAAAAGACAGGATATCTACGAGCAGTACTTC,CASNRLTKRQDIYEQYF
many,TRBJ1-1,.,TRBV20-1,TGCAGTGCTAGAGACCAAATCTTAGGGGGAGGCGCTGAAGCTTTCTTT,CSARDQILGGGAEAFF
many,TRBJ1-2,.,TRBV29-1,TGCAGCGTTCAGATAGGGGAAGGCGGCTACACCTTC,CSVQIGEGGYTF
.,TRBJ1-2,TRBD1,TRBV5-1,TGCGCCAGCAGACAAACCGGGACAGGCTATGGCTACACCTTC,CASRQTGTGYGYTF
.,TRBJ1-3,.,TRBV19,TGTGCCAGTAGGACGACCAGGAGGGAAAACACCATATATTTT,CASRTTRRENTIYF
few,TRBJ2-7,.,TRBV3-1,TGTGCCAGCAGCCTAGAAGCGCGGACGCCTCTCGAGCAGTACTTC,CASSLEARTPLEQYF
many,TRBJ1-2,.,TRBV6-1,TGTGCCAGCAGTGAAAGGGGGGGGCACACCTTC,CASSERGGHTF
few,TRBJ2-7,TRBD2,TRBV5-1,TGCGCCAGCAGCGTGGGCGGGGGTTACGAGCAGTACTTC,CASSVGGGYEQYF
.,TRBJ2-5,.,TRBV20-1,TGCAGTGCTCTTTCTGGAGAGACCCAGTACTTC,CSALSGETQYF
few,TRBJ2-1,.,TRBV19,TGTGCCAGTAGTATAGGCCCGGGGAGTGAGCAGTTCTTC,CASSIGPGSEQFF
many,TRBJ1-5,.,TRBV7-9,TGTGCCAGCAGCGTAGGGGCCCAGCCCCAGCATTTT,CASSVGAQPQHF
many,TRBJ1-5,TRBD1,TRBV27,TGTGCCAGCAGTCGGGACAGGTCGAAGCCCCAGCATTTT,CASSRDRSKPQHF
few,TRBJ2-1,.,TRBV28,TGTGCCAGCGGCCACACGGCCCCGGGAGCGTCAGGTGAGCAGTTCTTC,CASGHTAPGASGEQFF
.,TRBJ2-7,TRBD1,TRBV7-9,TGTGCCAGCAGCTTACCGTCGAAGGGGACAGGGCCTTGGGGCGAGCAGTACTTC,CASSLPSKGTGPWGEQYF